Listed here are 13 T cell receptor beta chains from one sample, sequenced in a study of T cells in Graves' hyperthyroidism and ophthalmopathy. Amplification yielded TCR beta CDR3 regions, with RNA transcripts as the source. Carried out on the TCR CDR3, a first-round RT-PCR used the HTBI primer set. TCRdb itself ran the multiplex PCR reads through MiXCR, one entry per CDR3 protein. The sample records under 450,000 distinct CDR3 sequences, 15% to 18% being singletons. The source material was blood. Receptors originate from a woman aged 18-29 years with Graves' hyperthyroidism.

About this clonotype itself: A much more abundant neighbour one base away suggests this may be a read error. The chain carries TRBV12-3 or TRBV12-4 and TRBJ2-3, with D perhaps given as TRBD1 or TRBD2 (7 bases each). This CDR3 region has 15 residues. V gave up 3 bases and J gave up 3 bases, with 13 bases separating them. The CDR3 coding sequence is TGTGCCAGCAGTTTCCAGGGGGGGGCGACAGATACGCAGTATTTT. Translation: CASSFQGGATDTQYF.

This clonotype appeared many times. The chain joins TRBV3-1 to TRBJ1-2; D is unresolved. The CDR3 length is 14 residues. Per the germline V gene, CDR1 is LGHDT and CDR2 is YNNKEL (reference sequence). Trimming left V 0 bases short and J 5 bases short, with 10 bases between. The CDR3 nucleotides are TGTGCCAGCAGCCAAGATCGTGGGTTATATGGCTACACCTTC. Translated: CASSQDRGLYGYTF.

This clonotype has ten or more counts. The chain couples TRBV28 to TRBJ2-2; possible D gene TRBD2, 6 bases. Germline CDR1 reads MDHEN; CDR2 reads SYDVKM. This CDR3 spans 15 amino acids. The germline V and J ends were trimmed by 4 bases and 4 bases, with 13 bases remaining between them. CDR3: CASSSTGTVTGELFF. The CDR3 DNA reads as TGTGCCAGCAGTTCCACGGGGACTGTCACCGGGGAGCTGTTTTTT.

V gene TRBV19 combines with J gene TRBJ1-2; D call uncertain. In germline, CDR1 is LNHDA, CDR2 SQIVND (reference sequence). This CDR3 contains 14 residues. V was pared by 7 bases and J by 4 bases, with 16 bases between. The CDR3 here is CASKLFGSFYGYTF. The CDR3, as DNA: TGTGCCAGTAAACTCTTCGGCAGCTTCTATGGCTACACCTTC.

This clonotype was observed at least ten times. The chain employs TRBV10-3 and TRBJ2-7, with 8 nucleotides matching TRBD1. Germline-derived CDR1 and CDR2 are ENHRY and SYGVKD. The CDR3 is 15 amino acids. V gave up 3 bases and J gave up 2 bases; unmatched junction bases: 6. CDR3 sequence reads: CAISEPGQAPYEQYF. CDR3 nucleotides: TGTGCCATCAGTGAACCGGGACAGGCCCCCTACGAGCAGTACTTC.

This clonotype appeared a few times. CDR3 region: CASSITGQPQHF. CDR3 nucleotides: TGTGCCAGTAGTATAACTGGACAGCCCCAGCATTTT. The V call is TRBV19, the J call TRBJ1-5; D unresolved. CDR1 is LNHDA and CDR2 is SQIVND in the germline V gene (reference sequence). The CDR3 is 12 amino acids. V was clipped by 2 bases and J by 7 bases, with 6 bases between them.

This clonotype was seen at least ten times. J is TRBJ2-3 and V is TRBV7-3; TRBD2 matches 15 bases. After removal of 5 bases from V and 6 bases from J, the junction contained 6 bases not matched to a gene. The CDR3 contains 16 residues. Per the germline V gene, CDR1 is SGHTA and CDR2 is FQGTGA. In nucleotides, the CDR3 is TGTGCCAGCAGCCCCCGGACTAGCGGGGGGGCGGATACGCAGTATTTT. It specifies CASSPRTSGGADTQYF.

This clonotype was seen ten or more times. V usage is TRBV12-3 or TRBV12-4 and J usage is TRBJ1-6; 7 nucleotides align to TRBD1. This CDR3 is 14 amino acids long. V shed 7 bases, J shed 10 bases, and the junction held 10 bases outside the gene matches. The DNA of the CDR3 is TGTGCCAGCACCCACCGACAGGGTAACTCACCCCTCCACTTT. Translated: CASTHRQGNSPLHF.

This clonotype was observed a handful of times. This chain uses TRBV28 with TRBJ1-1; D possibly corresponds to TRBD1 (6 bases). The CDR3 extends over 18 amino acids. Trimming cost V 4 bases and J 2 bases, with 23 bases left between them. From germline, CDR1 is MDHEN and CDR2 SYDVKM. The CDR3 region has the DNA TGTGCCAGCAGTTCTTCTATCCCGACAGGCAGGTCAAACACTGAAGCTTTCTTT. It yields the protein CASSSSIPTGRSNTEAFF.

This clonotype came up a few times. CDR3 sequence reads: CASSRTLPGLAGGHEQYF. Written as DNA, the CDR3 is TGTGCCAGCAGCCGCACTTTACCGGGACTAGCGGGGGGCCACGAGCAGTACTTC. The chain has TRBV4-2 and TRBJ2-7; 15 nucleotides line up with TRBD2. V lost 4 bases, J lost 5 bases, and 12 bases stayed unmatched. From germline, CDR1 is LGHNA and CDR2 YNFKEQ. CDR3 length: 18 residues.

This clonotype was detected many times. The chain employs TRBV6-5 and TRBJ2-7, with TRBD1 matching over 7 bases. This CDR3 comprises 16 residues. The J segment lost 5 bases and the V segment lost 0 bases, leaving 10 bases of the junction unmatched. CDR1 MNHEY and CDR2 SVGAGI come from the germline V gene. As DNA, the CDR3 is TGTGCCAGCAGTTACTCTACCGGGACAGTGTCCGACGAGCAGTACTTC. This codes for CASSYSTGTVSDEQYF.

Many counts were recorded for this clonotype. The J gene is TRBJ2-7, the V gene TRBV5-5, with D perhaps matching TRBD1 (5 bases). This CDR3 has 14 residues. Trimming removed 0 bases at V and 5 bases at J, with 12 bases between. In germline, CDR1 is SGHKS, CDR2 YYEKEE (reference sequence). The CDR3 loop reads CASSLDRIWDEQYF. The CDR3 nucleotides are TGTGCCAGCAGCTTGGACAGGATTTGGGACGAGCAGTACTTC. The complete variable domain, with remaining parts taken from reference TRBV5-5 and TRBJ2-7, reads DAGVTQSPTHLIKTRGQQVTLRCSPISGHKSVSWYQQVLGQGPQFIFQYYEKEERGRGNFPDRFSARQFPNYSSELNVNALLLGDSALYLCASSLDRIWDEQYFGPGTRLTVT.

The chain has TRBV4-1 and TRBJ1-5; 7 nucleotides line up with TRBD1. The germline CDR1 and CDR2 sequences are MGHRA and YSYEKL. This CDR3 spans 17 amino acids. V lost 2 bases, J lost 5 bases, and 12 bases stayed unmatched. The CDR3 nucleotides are TGCGCCAGCAGCCAACCGACAGGGCCCCTCCCTCATCAGCCCCAGCATTTT. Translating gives CASSQPTGPLPHQPQHF.